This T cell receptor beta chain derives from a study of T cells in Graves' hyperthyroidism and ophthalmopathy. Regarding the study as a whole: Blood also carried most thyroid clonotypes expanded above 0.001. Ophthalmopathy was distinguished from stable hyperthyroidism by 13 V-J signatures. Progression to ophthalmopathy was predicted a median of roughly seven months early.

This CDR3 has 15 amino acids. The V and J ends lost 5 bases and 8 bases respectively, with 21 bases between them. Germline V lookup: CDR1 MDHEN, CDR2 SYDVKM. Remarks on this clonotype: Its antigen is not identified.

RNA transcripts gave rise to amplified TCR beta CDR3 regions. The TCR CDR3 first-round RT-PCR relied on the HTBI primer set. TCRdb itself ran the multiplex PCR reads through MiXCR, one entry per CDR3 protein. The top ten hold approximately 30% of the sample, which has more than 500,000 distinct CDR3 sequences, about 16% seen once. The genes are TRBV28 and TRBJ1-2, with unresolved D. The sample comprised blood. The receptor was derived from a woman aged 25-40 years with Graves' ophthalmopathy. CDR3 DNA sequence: TGTGCCAGCAGTGGAGGGTGGGGTAACACGGAAGGCTACACCTTC. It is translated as CASSGGWGNTEGYTF.